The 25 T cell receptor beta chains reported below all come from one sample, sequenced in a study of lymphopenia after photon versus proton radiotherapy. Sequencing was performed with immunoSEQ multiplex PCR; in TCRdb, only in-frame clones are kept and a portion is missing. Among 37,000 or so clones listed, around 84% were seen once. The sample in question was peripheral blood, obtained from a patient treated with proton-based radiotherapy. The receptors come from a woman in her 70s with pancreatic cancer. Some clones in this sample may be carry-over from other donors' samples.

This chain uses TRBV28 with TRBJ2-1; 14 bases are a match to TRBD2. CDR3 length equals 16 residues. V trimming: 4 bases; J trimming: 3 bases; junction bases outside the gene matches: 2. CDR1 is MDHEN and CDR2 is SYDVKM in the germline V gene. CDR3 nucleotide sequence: TGTGCCAGCAGTTCCGGACTAGCGGGAGGCTACAATGAGCAGTTCTTC. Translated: CASSSGLAGGYNEQFF.

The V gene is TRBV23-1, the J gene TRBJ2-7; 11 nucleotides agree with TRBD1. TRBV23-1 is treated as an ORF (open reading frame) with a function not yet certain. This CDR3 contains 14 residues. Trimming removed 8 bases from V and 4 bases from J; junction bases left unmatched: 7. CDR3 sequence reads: CASVRDRGVYEQYF. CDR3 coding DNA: TGCGCCAGCGTCCGGGACAGGGGGGTGTACGAGCAGTACTTC.

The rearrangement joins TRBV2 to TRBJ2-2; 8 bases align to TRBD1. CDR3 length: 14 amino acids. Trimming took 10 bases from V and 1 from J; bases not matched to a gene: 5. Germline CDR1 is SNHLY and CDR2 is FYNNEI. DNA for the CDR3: TGTGCCAACCCGGGACAGGAGAACACCGGGGAGCTGTTTTTT. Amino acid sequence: CANPGQENTGELFF.

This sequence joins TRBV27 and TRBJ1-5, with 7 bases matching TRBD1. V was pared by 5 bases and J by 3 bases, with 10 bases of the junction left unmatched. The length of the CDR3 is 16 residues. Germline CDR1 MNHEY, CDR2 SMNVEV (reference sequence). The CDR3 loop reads CASSPRPGQHNQPQHF. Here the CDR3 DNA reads TGTGCCAGCAGTCCCCGACCGGGACAGCACAATCAGCCCCAGCATTTT.

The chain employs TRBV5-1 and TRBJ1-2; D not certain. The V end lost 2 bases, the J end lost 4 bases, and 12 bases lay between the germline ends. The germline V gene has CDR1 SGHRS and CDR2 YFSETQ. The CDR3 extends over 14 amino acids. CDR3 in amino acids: CASSFRTDGYGYTF. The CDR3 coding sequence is TGCGCCAGCAGCTTTAGGACGGACGGCTATGGCTACACCTTC. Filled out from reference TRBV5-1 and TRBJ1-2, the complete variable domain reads KAGVTQTPRYLIKTRGQQVTLSCSPISGHRSVSWYQQTPGQGLQFLFEYFSETQRNKGNFPGRFSGRQFSNSRSEMNVSTLELGDSALYLCASSFRTDGYGYTFGSGTRLTVV.

The CDR3 reads CASQREHQETQYF. The CDR3 DNA follows: TGTGCCAGTCAGCGGGAGCATCAAGAGACCCAGTACTTC. The J gene is TRBJ2-5, the V gene TRBV2; 8 bases agree with TRBD2. V dropped 9 bases and J dropped 2; count of bases not matched to a gene: 5. CDR1 is SNHLY, CDR2 FYNNEI, per germline. This CDR3 comprises 13 residues. Looking up the rest from reference TRBV2 and TRBJ2-5 gives the full variable domain: EPEVTQTPSHQVTQMGQEVILRCVPISNHLYFYWYRQILGQKVEFLVSFYNNEISEKSEIFDDQFSVERPDGSNFTLKIRSTKLEDSAMYFCASQREHQETQYFGPGTRLLVL.

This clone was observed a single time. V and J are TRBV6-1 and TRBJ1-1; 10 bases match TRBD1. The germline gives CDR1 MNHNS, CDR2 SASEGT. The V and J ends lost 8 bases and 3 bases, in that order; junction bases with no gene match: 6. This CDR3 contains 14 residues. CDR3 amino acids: CASLFGTGDTEAFF. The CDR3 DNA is TGTGCCAGCCTCTTCGGGACAGGGGACACTGAAGCTTTCTTT.

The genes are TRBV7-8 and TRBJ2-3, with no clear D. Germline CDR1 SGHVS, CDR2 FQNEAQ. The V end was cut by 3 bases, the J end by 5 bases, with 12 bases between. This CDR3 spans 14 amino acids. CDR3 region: CASSLDSPLDTQYF. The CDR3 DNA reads TGTGCCAGCAGCTTGGATAGTCCCCTAGATACGCAGTATTTT. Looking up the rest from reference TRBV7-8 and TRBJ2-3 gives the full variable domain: GAGVSQSPRYKVAKRGQDVALRCDPISGHVSLFWYQQALGQGPEFLTYFQNEAQLDKSGLPSDRFFAERPEGSVSTLKIQRTQQEDSAVYLCASSLDSPLDTQYFGPGTRLTVL.

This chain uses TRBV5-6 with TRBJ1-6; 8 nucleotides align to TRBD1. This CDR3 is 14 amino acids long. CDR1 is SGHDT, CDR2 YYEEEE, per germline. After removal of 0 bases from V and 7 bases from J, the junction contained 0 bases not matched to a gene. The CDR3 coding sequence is TGTGCCAGCAGCTTGGGACAGGGGAATTCACCCCTCCACTTT. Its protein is CASSLGQGNSPLHF.

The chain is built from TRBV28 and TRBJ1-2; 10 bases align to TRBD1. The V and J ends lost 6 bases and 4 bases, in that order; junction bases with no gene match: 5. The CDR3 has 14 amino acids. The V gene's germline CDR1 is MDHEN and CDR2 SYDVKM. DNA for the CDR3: TGTGCCAGCAGCACCGGGACAGGGGTCTATGGCTACACCTTC. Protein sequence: CASSTGTGVYGYTF.

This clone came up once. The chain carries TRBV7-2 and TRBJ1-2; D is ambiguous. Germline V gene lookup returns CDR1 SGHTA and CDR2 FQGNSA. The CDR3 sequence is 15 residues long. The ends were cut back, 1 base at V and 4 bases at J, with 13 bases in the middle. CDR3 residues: CASSLDSAAPYGYTF. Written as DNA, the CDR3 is TGTGCCAGCAGCTTAGATAGCGCAGCCCCCTATGGCTACACCTTC. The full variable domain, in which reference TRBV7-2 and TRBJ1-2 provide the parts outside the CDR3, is GAGVSQSPSNKVTEKGKDVELRCDPISGHTALYWYRQSLGQGLEFLIYFQGNSAPDKSGLPSDRFSAERTGGSVSTLTIQRTQQEDSAVYLCASSLDSAAPYGYTFGSGTRLTVV.

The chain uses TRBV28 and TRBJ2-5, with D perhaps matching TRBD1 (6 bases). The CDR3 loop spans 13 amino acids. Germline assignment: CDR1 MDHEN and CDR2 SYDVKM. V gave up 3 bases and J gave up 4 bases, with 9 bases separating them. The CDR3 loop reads CASSFGGLETQYF. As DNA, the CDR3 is TGTGCCAGCAGTTTTGGGGGCTTAGAGACCCAGTACTTC.

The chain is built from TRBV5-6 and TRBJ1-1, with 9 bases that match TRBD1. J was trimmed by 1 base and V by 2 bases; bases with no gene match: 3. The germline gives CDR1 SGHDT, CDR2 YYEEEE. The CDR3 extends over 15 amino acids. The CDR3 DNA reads TGTGCCAGCAGCTTTGGGGGACAGGGGAACACTGAAGCTTTCTTT. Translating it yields CASSFGGQGNTEAFF.

CDR3 in DNA: TGTGCCAGCAGCTTGGCAGGGGACACTGAAGCTTTCTTT. This sequence encodes CASSLAGDTEAFF. The rearrangement uses TRBV5-6 and TRBJ1-1, with a tentative D call TRBD1 (6 bases). Trimming removed 0 bases from V and 3 bases from J, with 6 bases in between. Germline loops: CDR1 SGHDT, CDR2 YYEEEE. This CDR3 has 13 residues.

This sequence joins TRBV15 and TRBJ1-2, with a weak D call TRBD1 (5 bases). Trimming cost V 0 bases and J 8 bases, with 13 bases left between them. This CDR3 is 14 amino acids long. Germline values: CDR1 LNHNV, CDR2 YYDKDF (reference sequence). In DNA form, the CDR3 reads TGTGCCACCAGCAGAGATCTAGGGGCCGAAGGCTACACCTTC. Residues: CATSRDLGAEGYTF. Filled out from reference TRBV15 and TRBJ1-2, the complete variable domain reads DAMVIQNPRYQVTQFGKPVTLSCSQTLNHNVMYWYQQKSSQAPKLLFHYYDKDFNNEADTPDNFQSRRPNTSFCFLDIRSPGLGDTAMYLCATSRDLGAEGYTFGSGTRLTVV.

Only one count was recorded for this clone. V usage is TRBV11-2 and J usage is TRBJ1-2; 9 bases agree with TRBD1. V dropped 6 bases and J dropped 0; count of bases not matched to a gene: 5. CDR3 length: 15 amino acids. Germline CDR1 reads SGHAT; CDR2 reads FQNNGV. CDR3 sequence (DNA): TGTGCCAGCAGGGATGGGACAGGGTCTAACTATGGCTACACCTTC. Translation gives CASRDGTGSNYGYTF.

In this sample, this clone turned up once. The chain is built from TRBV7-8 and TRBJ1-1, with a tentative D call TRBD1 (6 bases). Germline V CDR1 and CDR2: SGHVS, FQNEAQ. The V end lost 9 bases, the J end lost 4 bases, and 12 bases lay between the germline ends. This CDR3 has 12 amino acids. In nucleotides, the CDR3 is TGTGCCAGTCGGGGGCGCGTCACTGAAGCTTTCTTT. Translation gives CASRGRVTEAFF. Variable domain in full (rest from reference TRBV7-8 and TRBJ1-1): GAGVSQSPRYKVAKRGQDVALRCDPISGHVSLFWYQQALGQGPEFLTYFQNEAQLDKSGLPSDRFFAERPEGSVSTLKIQRTQQEDSAVYLCASRGRVTEAFFGQGTRLTVV.

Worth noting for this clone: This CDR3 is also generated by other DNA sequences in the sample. CDR3 amino acids: CASSRTEGYTF. Written as DNA, the CDR3 is TGTGCCAGCAGTCGGACTGAAGGCTACACCTTC. The chain employs TRBV28 and TRBJ1-2; no reliable D call. This CDR3 region has 11 residues. Germline V gene data show CDR1 as MDHEN and CDR2 as SYDVKM. The V and J ends lost 5 bases and 8 bases respectively, with 9 bases between them.

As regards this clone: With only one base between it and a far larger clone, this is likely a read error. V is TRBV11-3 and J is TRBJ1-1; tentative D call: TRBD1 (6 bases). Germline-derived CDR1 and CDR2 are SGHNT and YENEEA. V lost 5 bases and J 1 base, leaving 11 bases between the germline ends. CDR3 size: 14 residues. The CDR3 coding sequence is TGTGCCAGCAGCCATCGGACAGAGAACACTGAAGCTTTCTTT. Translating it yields CASSHRTENTEAFF.

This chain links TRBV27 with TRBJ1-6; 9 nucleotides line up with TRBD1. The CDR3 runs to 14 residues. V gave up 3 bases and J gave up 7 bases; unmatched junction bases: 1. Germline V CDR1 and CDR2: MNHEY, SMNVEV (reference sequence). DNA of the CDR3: TGTGCCAGCAGTTTTGGGACAGGGAATTCACCCCTCCACTTT. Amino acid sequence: CASSFGTGNSPLHF.

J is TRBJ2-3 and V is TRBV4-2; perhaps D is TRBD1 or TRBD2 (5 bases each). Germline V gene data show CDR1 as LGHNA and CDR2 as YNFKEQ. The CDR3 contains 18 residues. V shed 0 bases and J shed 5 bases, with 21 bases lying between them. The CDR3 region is CASSQETGLAPMGDTQYF. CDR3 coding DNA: TGTGCCAGCAGCCAAGAGACGGGGCTAGCCCCAATGGGAGATACGCAGTATTTT.

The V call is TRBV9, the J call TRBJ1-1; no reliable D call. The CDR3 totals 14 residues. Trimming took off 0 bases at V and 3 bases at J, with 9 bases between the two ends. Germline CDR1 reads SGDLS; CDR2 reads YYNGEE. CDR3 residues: CASSVVEGDTEAFF. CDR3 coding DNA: TGTGCCAGCAGCGTAGTGGAGGGTGACACTGAAGCTTTCTTT.

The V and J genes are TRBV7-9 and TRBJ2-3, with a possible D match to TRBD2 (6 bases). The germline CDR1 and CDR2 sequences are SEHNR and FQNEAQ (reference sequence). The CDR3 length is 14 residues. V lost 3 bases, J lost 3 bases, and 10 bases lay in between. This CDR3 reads CASSFGTLTDTQYF. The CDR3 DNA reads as TGTGCCAGCAGCTTCGGGACTCTTACAGATACGCAGTATTTT. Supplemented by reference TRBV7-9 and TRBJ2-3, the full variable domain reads DTGVSQNPRHKITKRGQNVTFRCDPISEHNRLYWYRQTLGQGPEFLTYFQNEAQLEKSRLLSDRFSAERPKGSFSTLEIQRTEQGDSAMYLCASSFGTLTDTQYFGPGTRLTVL.

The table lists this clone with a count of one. CDR3 protein: CASSIAGGPNYGYTF. As DNA, the CDR3 is TGTGCCAGTAGTATCGCAGGGGGCCCGAACTATGGCTACACCTTC. This chain joins TRBV19 and TRBJ1-2; 8 bases line up with TRBD1. The ends lost 3 bases at V and 2 bases at J; junction bases unmatched: 5. Germline values: CDR1 LNHDA, CDR2 SQIVND (reference sequence). The CDR3 runs to 15 residues.

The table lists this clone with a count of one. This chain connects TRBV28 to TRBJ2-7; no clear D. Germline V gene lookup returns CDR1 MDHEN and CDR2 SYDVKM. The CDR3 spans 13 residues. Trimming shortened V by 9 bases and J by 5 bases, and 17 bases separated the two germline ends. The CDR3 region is CASTLVGFDEQYF. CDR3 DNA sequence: TGTGCCAGTACCCTGGTGGGGTTTGACGAGCAGTACTTC.